This T cell receptor (beta chain) emerged from a study of blood T cell repertoires in COVID-19. Study details: Some COVID-19 samples were acute and others convalescent; all came from the United States, Italy and Spain. Sources were T cells, B-cell-depleted T cells, or PBMCs; the material itself was cDNA or gDNA.

With V trimmed by 8 bases and J by 4 bases, 15 bases remained unmatched. This CDR3 region has 16 residues. The germline V gene encodes CDR1 GTSNPN and CDR2 SVGIG (reference sequence). Original handling: Counts of nucleated cells, estimated from reference gene primer amplification, were obtained. Profiling relied on immunoSEQ multiplex PCR, and the TCRdb table lists in-frame clones only, not all of them. V, J and clone size derive from that table, while D and trimming were established from the DNA sequence. The sample has 90,000 to 130,000 clones, almost 80% seen once. Sequencing was performed on peripheral blood. The TCR comes from an elderly woman with active or convalescent COVID-19. This chain connects TRBV30 to TRBJ2-3, with TRBD2 identical over 10 bases. The CDR3 nucleotides read TGTGCCACTGGGCTAGCGGGAGTAGGTAAAGCAGATACGCAGTATTTT. Protein: CATGLAGVGKADTQYF.